The subject of this entry is one T cell receptor (beta chain). Per the authors' pipeline: Amplification from reference gene primers served as the basis for estimated nucleated cell counts. Sequencing used immunoSEQ multiplex PCR; TCRdb keeps in-frame clones, though not all of them. V and J calls and clone size are copied from that table; D and trimming were computed from the DNA. The sample holds under 200,000 clones, 70% to 80% seen once. The V end was cut by 6 bases, the J end by 8 bases, with 10 bases between. Germline CDR1 and CDR2: MNHEY and SVGAGI. This CDR3 comprises 11 residues. These data originate in a study of blood T cell repertoires in COVID-19. Study-level information: PBMCs, B-cell-depleted T cells, or T cells provided the cDNA or gDNA that made up the material.

Seattle's cohort entered during active infection and was followed longitudinally. V is TRBV6-5 and J is TRBJ1-2; D unresolved. The sequence was collected from a woman aged 40 to 49 with COVID-19, enrolled during active disease. The specimen sequenced was peripheral blood. CDR3 nucleotides: TGTGCCAGCAGCTCCCCCCGGGGCTACACCTTC. Protein: CASSSPRGYTF.